One sample yielded the 7 T cell receptor beta chains listed below, sequenced in a study of cytomegalovirus exposure and HLA in healthy donors. Only in-frame clones appear in the TCRdb table, and some are missing; sequencing was by immunoSEQ multiplex PCR. The sample has about 56,000 clones; 90% to 96% are singletons. Material: PBMCs. These receptors originate from a woman between 18 and 29 years old in good health and CMV-seronegative.

J is TRBJ2-2 and V is TRBV5-1, with D perhaps matching TRBD1 (5 bases). The CDR3 runs to 17 residues. The ends were cut back, 4 bases at V and 0 bases at J, with 16 bases in the middle. Germline-derived CDR1 and CDR2 are SGHRS and YFSETQ. The CDR3 here is CASSLGPGQSNTGELFF. The CDR3 DNA reads TGCGCCAGCAGCCTGGGGCCAGGGCAGTCGAACACCGGGGAGCTGTTTTTT.

The rearrangement joins TRBV23-1 to TRBJ2-1; TRBD2 might be the D (6 bases). TRBV23-1 is annotated as an ORF whose role is uncertain. This CDR3 contains 15 residues. The ends were cut back, 3 bases at V and 3 bases at J, with 12 bases in the middle. CDR3 residues: CASSHPGLGYNEQFF. The CDR3 region has the DNA TGCGCCAGCAGTCACCCGGGACTCGGCTACAATGAGCAGTTCTTC.

This CDR3 is CASSPPGYYGYTF. The CDR3 nucleotides are TGTGCCAGCTCACCCCCAGGGTACTATGGCTACACCTTC. The genes are TRBV18 and TRBJ1-2, with D tentatively TRBD1 (5 bases). CDR3 length equals 13 residues. V gave up 3 bases and J gave up 3 bases, with 8 bases separating them. Germline V gene sequence: CDR1 KGHSH, CDR2 LQKENI.

CDR3 residues: CASSFPDKETQYF. The CDR3 coding sequence is TGTGCCAGCAGTTTCCCGGACAAAGAGACCCAGTACTTC. The chain has TRBV28 and TRBJ2-5; D may be TRBD1 (5 bases). This CDR3 spans 13 amino acids. With 3 bases removed from V and 3 bases from J, the gap between germline ends came to 8 bases. CDR1 and CDR2 (germline): MDHEN, SYDVKM.

CDR3 DNA sequence: TGCAGCGTTCCAGGACTAGCCGTCCTGGAGACCCAGTACTTC. Amino acid sequence: CSVPGLAVLETQYF. V and J are TRBV29-1 and TRBJ2-5; 8 bases agree with TRBD2. The CDR3 loop spans 14 amino acids. The junction had 10 bases not matched to a gene; V was cut back by 5 bases and J by 5 bases. CDR1 is SQVTM, CDR2 ANQGSEA, per germline.

The rearrangement uses TRBV18 and TRBJ2-7; maybe TRBD1 (5 bases). Germline loops: CDR1 KGHSH, CDR2 LQKENI. The CDR3 extends over 15 amino acids. The V gene lost 3 bases and the J gene lost 2 bases, with 14 bases spanning the gap. The CDR3: CASSPQGGQPYEQYF. DNA of the CDR3: TGTGCCAGCTCACCCCAGGGTGGCCAACCCTACGAGCAGTACTTC.

The gene calls are TRBV6-6 and TRBJ2-7, with 7 bases that match TRBD1. Germline V gene lookup returns CDR1 MNHNY and CDR2 SVGAGI (reference sequence). CDR3 size: 16 residues. J was trimmed by 0 bases and V by 0 bases; bases with no gene match: 5. CDR3 protein: CASSYSGRDSSYEQYF. The DNA for the CDR3 is TGTGCCAGCAGTTACTCGGGCCGGGACAGCTCCTACGAGCAGTACTTC.